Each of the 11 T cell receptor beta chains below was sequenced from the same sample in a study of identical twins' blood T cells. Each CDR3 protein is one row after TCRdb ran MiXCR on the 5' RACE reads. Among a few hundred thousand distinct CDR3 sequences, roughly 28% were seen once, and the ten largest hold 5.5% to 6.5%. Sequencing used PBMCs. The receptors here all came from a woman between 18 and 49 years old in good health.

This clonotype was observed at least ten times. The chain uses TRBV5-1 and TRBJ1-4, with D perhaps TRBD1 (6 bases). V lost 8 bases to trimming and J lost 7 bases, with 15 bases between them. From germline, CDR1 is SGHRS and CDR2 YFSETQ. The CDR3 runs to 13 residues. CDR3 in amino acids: CASSETGGEKLFF. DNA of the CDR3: TGCGCCAGTTCCGAGACAGGAGGTGAAAAACTGTTTTTT. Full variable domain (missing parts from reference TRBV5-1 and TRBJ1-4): KAGVTQTPRYLIKTRGQQVTLSCSPISGHRSVSWYQQTPGQGLQFLFEYFSETQRNKGNFPGRFSGRQFSNSRSEMNVSTLELGDSALYLCASSETGGEKLFFGSGTQLSVL.

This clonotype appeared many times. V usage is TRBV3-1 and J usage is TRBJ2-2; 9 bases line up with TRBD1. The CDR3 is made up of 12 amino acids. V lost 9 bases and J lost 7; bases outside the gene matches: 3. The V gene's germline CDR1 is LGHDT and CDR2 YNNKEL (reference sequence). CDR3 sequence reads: CASNRGHGELFF. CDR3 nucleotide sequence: TGTGCCAGTAACAGGGGGCACGGGGAGCTGTTTTTT. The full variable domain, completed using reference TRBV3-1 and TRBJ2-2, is DTAVSQTPKYLVTQMGNDKSIKCEQNLGHDTMYWYKQDSKKFLKIMFSYNNKELIINETVPNRFSPKSPDKAHLNLHINSLELGDSAVYFCASNRGHGELFFGEGSRLTVL.

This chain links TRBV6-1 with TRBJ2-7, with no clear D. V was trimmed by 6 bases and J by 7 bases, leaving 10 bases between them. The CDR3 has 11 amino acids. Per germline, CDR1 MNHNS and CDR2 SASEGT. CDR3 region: CASRDRSEQYF. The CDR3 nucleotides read TGTGCCAGCAGGGACCGGTCTGAGCAGTACTTC.

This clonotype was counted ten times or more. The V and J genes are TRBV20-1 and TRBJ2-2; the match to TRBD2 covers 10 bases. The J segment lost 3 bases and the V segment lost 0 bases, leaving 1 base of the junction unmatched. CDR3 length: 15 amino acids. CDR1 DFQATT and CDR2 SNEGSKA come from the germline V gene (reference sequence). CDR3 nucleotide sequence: TGCAGTGCTAGAGATCTAGCGGGGGACACCGGGGAGCTGTTTTTT. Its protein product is CSARDLAGDTGELFF.

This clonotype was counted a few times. The CDR3 DNA reads as TGCGCCAGCAGTGAGCACACCGGGGAGCTGTTTTTT. It yields the protein CASSEHTGELFF. The chain carries TRBV5-1 and TRBJ2-2; D is unclear. Per germline, CDR1 SGHRS and CDR2 YFSETQ. This CDR3 is built from 12 residues. The ends were cut back, 5 bases at V and 3 bases at J, with 5 bases in the middle. The full variable domain, with the rest looked up from reference TRBV5-1 and TRBJ2-2, is KAGVTQTPRYLIKTRGQQVTLSCSPISGHRSVSWYQQTPGQGLQFLFEYFSETQRNKGNFPGRFSGRQFSNSRSEMNVSTLELGDSALYLCASSEHTGELFFGEGSRLTVL.

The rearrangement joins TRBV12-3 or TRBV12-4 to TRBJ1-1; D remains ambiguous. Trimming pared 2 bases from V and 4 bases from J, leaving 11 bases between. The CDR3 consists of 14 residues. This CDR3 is CASSLRVQFTEAFF. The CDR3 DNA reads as TGTGCCAGCAGTTTAAGGGTCCAGTTCACTGAAGCTTTCTTT.

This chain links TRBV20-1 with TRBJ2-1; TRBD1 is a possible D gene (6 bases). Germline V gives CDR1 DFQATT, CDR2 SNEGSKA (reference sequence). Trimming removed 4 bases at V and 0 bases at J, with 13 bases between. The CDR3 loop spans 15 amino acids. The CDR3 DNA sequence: TGCAGTGCTAATTTCAGGGGCCGCTCCTACAATGAGCAGTTCTTC. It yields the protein CSANFRGRSYNEQFF.

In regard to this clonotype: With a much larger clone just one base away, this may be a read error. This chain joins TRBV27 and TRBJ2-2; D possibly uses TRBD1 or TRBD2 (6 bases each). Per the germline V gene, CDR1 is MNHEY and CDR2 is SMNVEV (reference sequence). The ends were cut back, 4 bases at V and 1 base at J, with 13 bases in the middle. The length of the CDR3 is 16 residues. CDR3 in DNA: TGTGCCAGCAGTTGCAGAGGAGGGGGGAACACCGGGGAGCTGTTTTTT. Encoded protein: CASSCRGGGNTGELFF.

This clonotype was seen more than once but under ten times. The CDR3 loop reads CASSPLQNRGYTF. CDR3 nucleotide sequence: TGTGCCAGCAGCCCATTACAGAATCGCGGCTACACCTTC. This rearrangement joins TRBV14 to TRBJ1-2, with D uncertain. Per germline, CDR1 SGHDN and CDR2 FVKESK. Between the trimmed V and J ends, which lost 4 bases and 8 bases, there was a span of 14 bases. The CDR3 runs 13 residues.

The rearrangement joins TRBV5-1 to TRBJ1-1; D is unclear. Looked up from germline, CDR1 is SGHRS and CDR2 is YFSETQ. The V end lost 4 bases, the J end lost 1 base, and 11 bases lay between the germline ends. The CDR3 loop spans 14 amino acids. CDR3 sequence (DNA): TGCGCCAGCAGCCAAGCGAATTGGAACACTGAAGCTTTCTTT. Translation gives CASSQANWNTEAFF. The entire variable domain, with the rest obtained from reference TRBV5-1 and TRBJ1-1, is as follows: KAGVTQTPRYLIKTRGQQVTLSCSPISGHRSVSWYQQTPGQGLQFLFEYFSETQRNKGNFPGRFSGRQFSNSRSEMNVSTLELGDSALYLCASSQANWNTEAFFGQGTRLTVV.

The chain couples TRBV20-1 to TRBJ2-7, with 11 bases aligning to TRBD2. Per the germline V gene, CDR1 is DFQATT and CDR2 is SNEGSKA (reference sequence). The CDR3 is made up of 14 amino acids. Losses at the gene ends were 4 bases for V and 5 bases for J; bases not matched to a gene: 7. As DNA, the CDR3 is TGCAGTGCTACCCTACTAGCGGGAGCTCACGAGCAGTACTTC. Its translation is CSATLLAGAHEQYF.